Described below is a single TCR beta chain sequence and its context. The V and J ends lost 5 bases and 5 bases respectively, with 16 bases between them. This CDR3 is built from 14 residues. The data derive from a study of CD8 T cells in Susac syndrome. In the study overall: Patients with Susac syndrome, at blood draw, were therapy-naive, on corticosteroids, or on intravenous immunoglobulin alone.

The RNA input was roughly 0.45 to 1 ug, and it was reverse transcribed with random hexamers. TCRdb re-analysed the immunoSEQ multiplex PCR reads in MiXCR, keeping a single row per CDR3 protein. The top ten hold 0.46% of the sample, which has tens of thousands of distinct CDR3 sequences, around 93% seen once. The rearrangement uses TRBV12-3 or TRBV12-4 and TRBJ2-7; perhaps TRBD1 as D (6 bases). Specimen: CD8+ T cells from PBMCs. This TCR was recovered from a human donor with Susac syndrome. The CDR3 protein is CASSPSGRGNEQYF. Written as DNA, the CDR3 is TGTGCCAGCAGTCCCTCGGGCAGGGGTAACGAGCAGTACTTC.